This T cell receptor beta chain originates from a study of CD8+CD57+ T cells in acquired aplastic anemia. The CDR3 covers 16 residues. With 5 bases clipped from V and 8 bases from J, the junction kept 15 bases outside the gene matches. This clonotype was counted many times. The use of genomic DNA as template underpinned the TCR beta VDJ and CDR3 profiling. TCRdb fed the reads into MiXCR, producing one record per CDR3 protein. The data show hundreds of thousands of distinct CDR3 sequences, around 60% seen once. Sequencing was done on a sample of sorted CD4+, CD8+, or CD8+CD57+ T cells (not recorded which) from PBMCs. The chain recombines TRBV12-3 or TRBV12-4 with TRBJ2-1, with 7 bases lining up with TRBD1. The sequence derives from a human donor with severe aplastic anemia or a healthy control (not recorded which). The CDR3 region has the DNA TGTGCCAGCAGTCCAACAGGGGCCGCGGTAGTCCATGAGCAGTTCTTC. The encoded protein is CASSPTGAAVVHEQFF.